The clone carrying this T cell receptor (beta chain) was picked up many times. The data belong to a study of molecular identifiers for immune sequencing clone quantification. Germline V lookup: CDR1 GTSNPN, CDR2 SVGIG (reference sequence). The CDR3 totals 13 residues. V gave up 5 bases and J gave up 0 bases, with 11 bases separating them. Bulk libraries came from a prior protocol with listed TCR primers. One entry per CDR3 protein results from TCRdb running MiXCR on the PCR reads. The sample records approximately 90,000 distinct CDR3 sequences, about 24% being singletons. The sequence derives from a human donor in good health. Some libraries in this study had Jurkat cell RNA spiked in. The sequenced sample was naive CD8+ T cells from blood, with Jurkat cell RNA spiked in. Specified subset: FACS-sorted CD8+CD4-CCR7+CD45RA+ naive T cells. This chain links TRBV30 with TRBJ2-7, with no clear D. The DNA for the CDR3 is TGTGCCTGGGCTTTACAGAGCTCCTACGAGCAGTACTTC. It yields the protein CAWALQSSYEQYF.